The rows below give T cell receptor beta chains drawn from one sample of a study of T cells expressing NK-cell markers. Each CDR3 protein gets one entry in TCRdb, which reprocessed the 5' RACE reads and gives no DNA. This table lists some 600,000 distinct CDR3 sequences. Sequenced material: blood T cells: a sorted CD56 or NKG2C T cell subset, CD4+ or CD8+ T cells, or bulk PBMC T cells (not recorded which). These receptors were taken from a man aged 18 to 29 in good health. Both conserved end residues are part of each CDR3.

j_gene: TRBJ2-5
v_gene: TRBV28
CDR3aa: CASSGRGRLGETQYF

j_gene: TRBJ2-7
v_gene: TRBV27
CDR3aa: CASSLFHRADEQYF

j_gene: TRBJ2-5
v_gene: TRBV12-3/TRBV12-4
CDR3aa: CASSWGRYQETQYF

j_gene: TRBJ1-2
v_gene: TRBV7-2
CDR3aa: CASSKGGAYGYTF

j_gene: TRBJ1-1
v_gene: TRBV12-3/TRBV12-4
CDR3aa: CASSLIPGEAFF

j_gene: TRBJ2-5
v_gene: TRBV11-2
CDR3aa: CASSSGTGIAETQYF

j_gene: TRBJ1-1
v_gene: TRBV19
CDR3aa: CASRRTGAHEAFF

j_gene: TRBJ1-2
v_gene: TRBV12-3/TRBV12-4
CDR3aa: CASSLSSPPPTF

j_gene: TRBJ2-2
v_gene: TRBV20-1
CDR3aa: CSASLEKNTGELFF

j_gene: TRBJ2-1
v_gene: TRBV14
CDR3aa: CASSQETGGFNEQFF

j_gene: TRBJ2-1
v_gene: TRBV11-2
CDR3aa: CASTPGVKLYNEQFF

j_gene: TRBJ2-7
v_gene: TRBV3-1
CDR3aa: CASSQETPGRSYEQYF

j_gene: TRBJ1-4
v_gene: TRBV12-3/TRBV12-4
CDR3aa: CASSLTTGLGKLFF

j_gene: TRBJ2-1
v_gene: TRBV2
CDR3aa: CASKEGRSYNEQFF

j_gene: TRBJ2-4
v_gene: TRBV15
CDR3aa: CATSRDRGTGNIQYF

j_gene: TRBJ2-7
v_gene: TRBV7-2
CDR3aa: CASSSGRVSYEQYF

j_gene: TRBJ2-1
v_gene: TRBV27
CDR3aa: CASSLYGLAGANEQFF

j_gene: TRBJ2-3
v_gene: TRBV7-9
CDR3aa: CASRGEGSEQYF

j_gene: TRBJ2-1
v_gene: TRBV28
CDR3aa: CASGLAGGPISNEQFF

j_gene: TRBJ2-7
v_gene: TRBV3-1
CDR3aa: CASRPGLAVTYEQYF

j_gene: TRBJ1-2
v_gene: TRBV12-3/TRBV12-4
CDR3aa: CASSLGTLDGYTF

j_gene: TRBJ1-1
v_gene: TRBV12-3/TRBV12-4
CDR3aa: CASSLSSLGTEAFF

j_gene: TRBJ2-2
v_gene: TRBV5-1
CDR3aa: CASSIGRLAGQNTGELFF

j_gene: TRBJ1-3
v_gene: TRBV7-8
CDR3aa: CASSSEPGSFGNTIYF

j_gene: TRBJ2-1
v_gene: TRBV20-1
CDR3aa: CSASAVYNEQFF

j_gene: TRBJ2-3
v_gene: TRBV7-2
CDR3aa: CASSPQKSPTDTQYF

j_gene: TRBJ2-4
v_gene: TRBV10-3
CDR3aa: CAISESAGEAKNIQYF

j_gene: TRBJ2-1
v_gene: TRBV7-3
CDR3aa: CASSEAHSEQFF

j_gene: TRBJ2-1
v_gene: TRBV5-5
CDR3aa: CASSRLGSGRAREQFF

j_gene: TRBJ2-2
v_gene: TRBV5-1
CDR3aa: CASCTQGAGTGELFF

j_gene: TRBJ2-7
v_gene: TRBV19
CDR3aa: CASSIGRDRGHEQYF

j_gene: TRBJ2-1
v_gene: TRBV7-9
CDR3aa: CASCRENRNDEQFF

j_gene: TRBJ2-1
v_gene: TRBV5-1
CDR3aa: CASSLADYNSGSYNEQFF

j_gene: TRBJ2-4
v_gene: TRBV7-9
CDR3aa: CASSPFAMVGNIQYF

j_gene: TRBJ1-1
v_gene: TRBV3-1
CDR3aa: CASSQIVGKEAFF

j_gene: TRBJ1-4
v_gene: TRBV15
CDR3aa: CATSREARETTNEKLFF

j_gene: TRBJ2-1
v_gene: TRBV4-2
CDR3aa: CASSQEGASRAGGPGNEQFF

j_gene: TRBJ2-2
v_gene: TRBV2
CDR3aa: CASSEGNTGELFF

j_gene: TRBJ2-7
v_gene: TRBV10-3
CDR3aa: CATTRGQRSPYEQYF

j_gene: TRBJ2-7
v_gene: TRBV7-2
CDR3aa: CASSLTVYSYEQYF

j_gene: TRBJ2-7
v_gene: TRBV7-9
CDR3aa: CASSPGSGWASYEQYF

j_gene: TRBJ1-3
v_gene: TRBV6-5
CDR3aa: CASSYRGSEYSGNTIYF

j_gene: TRBJ1-1
v_gene: TRBV6-5
CDR3aa: CASSYNRQDVGTEAFF

j_gene: TRBJ2-7
v_gene: TRBV9
CDR3aa: CASSDKGGVGEQYF

j_gene: TRBJ1-1
v_gene: TRBV27
CDR3aa: CASSSKVLVNTEAFF

j_gene: TRBJ2-1
v_gene: TRBV20-1
CDR3aa: CSARGANRAPLAVSYNEQFF

j_gene: TRBJ2-1
v_gene: TRBV11-3
CDR3aa: CASSSPVGNNEQFF